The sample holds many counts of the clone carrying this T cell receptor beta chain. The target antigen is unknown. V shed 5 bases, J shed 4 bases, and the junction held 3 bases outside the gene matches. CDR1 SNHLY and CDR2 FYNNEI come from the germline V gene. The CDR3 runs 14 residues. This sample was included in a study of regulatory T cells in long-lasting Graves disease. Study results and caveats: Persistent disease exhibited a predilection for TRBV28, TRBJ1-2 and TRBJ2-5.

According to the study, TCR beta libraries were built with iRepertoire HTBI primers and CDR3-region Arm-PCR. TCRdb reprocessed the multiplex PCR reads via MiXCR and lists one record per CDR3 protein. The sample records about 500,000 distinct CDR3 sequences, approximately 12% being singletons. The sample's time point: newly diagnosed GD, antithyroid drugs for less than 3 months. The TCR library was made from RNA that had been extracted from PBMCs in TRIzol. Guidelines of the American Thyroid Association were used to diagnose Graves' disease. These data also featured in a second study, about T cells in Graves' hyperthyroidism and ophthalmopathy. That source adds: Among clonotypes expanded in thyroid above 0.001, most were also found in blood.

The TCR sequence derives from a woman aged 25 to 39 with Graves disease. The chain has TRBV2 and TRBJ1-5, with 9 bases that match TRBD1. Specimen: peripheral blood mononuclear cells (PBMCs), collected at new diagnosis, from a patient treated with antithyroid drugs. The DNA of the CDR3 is TGTGCCAGCAGTTCCGGGACAGGGAATCAGCCCCAGCATTTT. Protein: CASSSGTGNQPQHF. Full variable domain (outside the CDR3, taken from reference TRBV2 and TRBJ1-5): EPEVTQTPSHQVTQMGQEVILRCVPISNHLYFYWYRQILGQKVEFLVSFYNNEISEKSEIFDDQFSVERPDGSNFTLKIRSTKLEDSAMYFCASSSGTGNQPQHFGDGTRLSIL.